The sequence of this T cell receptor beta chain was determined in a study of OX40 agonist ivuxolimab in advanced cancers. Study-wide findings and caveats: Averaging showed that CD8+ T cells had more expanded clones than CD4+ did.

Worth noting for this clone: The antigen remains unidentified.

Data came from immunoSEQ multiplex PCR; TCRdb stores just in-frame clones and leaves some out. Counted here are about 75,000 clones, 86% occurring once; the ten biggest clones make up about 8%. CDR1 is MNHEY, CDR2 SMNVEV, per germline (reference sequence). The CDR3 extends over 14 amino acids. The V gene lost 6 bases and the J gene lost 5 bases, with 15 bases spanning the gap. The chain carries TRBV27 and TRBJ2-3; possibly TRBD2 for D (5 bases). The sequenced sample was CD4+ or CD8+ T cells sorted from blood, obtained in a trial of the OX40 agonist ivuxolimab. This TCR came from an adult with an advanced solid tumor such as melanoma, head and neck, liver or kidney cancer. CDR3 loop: CASSSNGVGDTQYF. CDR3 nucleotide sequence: TGTGCCAGCAGCTCCAACGGGGTCGGAGATACGCAGTATTTT.